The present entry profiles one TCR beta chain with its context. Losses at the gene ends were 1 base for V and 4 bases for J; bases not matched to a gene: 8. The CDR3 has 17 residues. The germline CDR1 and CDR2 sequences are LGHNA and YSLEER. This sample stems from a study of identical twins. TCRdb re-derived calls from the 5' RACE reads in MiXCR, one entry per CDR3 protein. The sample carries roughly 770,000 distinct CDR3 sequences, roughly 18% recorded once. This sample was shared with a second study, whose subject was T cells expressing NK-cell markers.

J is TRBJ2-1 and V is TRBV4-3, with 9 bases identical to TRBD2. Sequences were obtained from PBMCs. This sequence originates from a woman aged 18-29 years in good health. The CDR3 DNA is TGCGCCAGCAGCCAAGTGGGACGACTAGCGGAATACAATGAGCAGTTCTTC. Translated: CASSQVGRLAEYNEQFF.